The entry below describes one T cell receptor (beta chain). Its antigen is currently unknown. This sample is drawn from a study of cytomegalovirus exposure and HLA in healthy donors. Overall study findings and caveats: Sequencing depth roughly uniform across donors was assumed in presence/absence analyses. A later analysis found common viral pathogens apparently linked to several of the most significant clusters.

PCR used 60 Vbeta primers and 13 Jbeta primers. Profiling relied on immunoSEQ multiplex PCR, and the TCRdb table lists in-frame clones only, not all of them. The repertoire consists of about 150,000 clones, with approximately 79% occurring once and the leading ten covering around 6.6%. The trim removed 7 bases at V and 2 bases at J, leaving 0 bases unmatched. The CDR3 has 12 residues. CDR1 is LNHDA, CDR2 SQIVND, per germline (reference sequence). J is TRBJ1-1 and V is TRBV19; 8 bases are shared with TRBD1. The source of this sequence is a woman in her forties or fifties in good health and CMV-seropositive. The specimen sequenced was PBMCs. CDR3 sequence: CASTGGNTEAFF. In nucleotides, the CDR3 is TGTGCCAGTACAGGGGGCAACACTGAAGCTTTCTTT.